This T cell receptor beta chain was found in a study of T cells in Graves' hyperthyroidism and ophthalmopathy. The wider study: The blood sample was taken at first diagnosis, before treatment began.

It was RNA transcripts that yielded the amplified TCR beta CDR3 regions. First-round RT-PCR with HTBI primers amplified the TCR CDR3 region. TCRdb analysed the multiplex PCR reads with MiXCR anew, one entry per CDR3 protein. The sample has fewer than 400,000 distinct CDR3 sequences; 25% are singletons. This clonotype was seen at least ten times. V dropped 5 bases and J dropped 8 bases, with 12 bases sitting between them. This CDR3 contains 12 residues. Germline V gene lookup returns CDR1 MDHEN and CDR2 SYDVKM. The study defined stable Graves' hyperthyroidism as no ophthalmopathy progression within 18 months.

The sequence came from a man in his forties or fifties with Graves' hyperthyroidism. This chain connects TRBV28 to TRBJ1-1; D is unclear. Sequenced: blood. The CDR3 region has the DNA TGTGCCAGCAGTCCCCCGGGTCTGGAAGCTTTCTTT. Protein product: CASSPPGLEAFF.